A single sample is the source of the 7 T cell receptor beta chains below, sequenced in a study of cytomegalovirus exposure and HLA in healthy donors. It was with 60 Vbeta and 13 Jbeta primers that the PCR ran. Assay: immunoSEQ multiplex PCR; the TCRdb copy retains only in-frame clones and omits some. This sample contains 95,000 to 150,000 clones. Input material: PBMCs. These receptors all come from a man between 18 and 35 years old in good health and CMV-seronegative.

The rearrangement links TRBV7-9 to TRBJ1-1; tentatively, D is TRBD1 (6 bases). CDR1 and CDR2 (germline): SEHNR, FQNEAQ (reference sequence). The CDR3 has 14 residues. The germline V and J ends were trimmed by 5 bases and 7 bases, with 17 bases remaining between them. This CDR3 is CASSLIGGADEAFF. The CDR3 nucleotides are TGTGCCAGCAGCCTCATTGGGGGGGCGGATGAAGCTTTCTTT.

This chain links TRBV9 with TRBJ2-7; 7 bases agree with TRBD1. Losses at the gene ends were 0 bases for V and 4 bases for J; bases not matched to a gene: 7. Germline V CDR1 and CDR2: SGDLS, YYNGEE. The length of the CDR3 is 15 residues. The CDR3 here is CASSVAGTGEYEQYF. CDR3 sequence (DNA): TGTGCCAGCAGCGTAGCTGGCACAGGGGAATACGAGCAGTACTTC.

V usage is TRBV5-1 and J usage is TRBJ2-7, with 12 bases fitting TRBD2. Germline CDR1 SGHRS, CDR2 YFSETQ. Losses at the gene ends were 3 bases for V and 4 bases for J; bases not matched to a gene: 14. This CDR3 comprises 18 residues. For the CDR3, the DNA is TGCGCCAGCAGCTCCTCAAATATACCTAGCGGGAGGGTGTACGAGCAGTACTTC. Translation gives CASSSSNIPSGRVYEQYF. The complete variable domain, with remaining parts taken from reference TRBV5-1 and TRBJ2-7, reads KAGVTQTPRYLIKTRGQQVTLSCSPISGHRSVSWYQQTPGQGLQFLFEYFSETQRNKGNFPGRFSGRQFSNSRSEMNVSTLELGDSALYLCASSSSNIPSGRVYEQYFGPGTRLTVT.

This chain links TRBV7-9 with TRBJ2-7, with D perhaps TRBD1 (6 bases). Germline CDR1 SEHNR, CDR2 FQNEAQ (reference sequence). This CDR3 has 15 residues. The V end lost 0 bases, the J end lost 0 bases, and 9 bases lay between the germline ends. DNA of the CDR3: TGTGCCAGCAGCTTAGCACCGGACAGCTCCTACGAGCAGTACTTC. Protein: CASSLAPDSSYEQYF.

The chain uses TRBV13 and TRBJ2-7; 9 bases agree with TRBD1. This CDR3 spans 15 amino acids. Trimming cost V 3 bases and J 4 bases; bases outside gene matches: 7. Germline lookup yields CDR1 PRHDT and CDR2 FYEKMQ (reference sequence). CDR3: CASSFMGQGGYEQYF. CDR3 nucleotide sequence: TGTGCCAGCAGCTTCATGGGACAGGGTGGGTACGAGCAGTACTTC.

V usage is TRBV13 and J usage is TRBJ2-6, with D unclear. Germline loops: CDR1 PRHDT, CDR2 FYEKMQ (reference sequence). CDR3 length: 16 residues. Trimming pared 5 bases from V and 4 bases from J, leaving 15 bases between. The CDR3 sequence is CASSPLAAAGANVLTF. As DNA, the CDR3 is TGTGCCAGCAGCCCCCTGGCGGCAGCGGGGGCCAACGTCCTGACTTTC.

The chain carries TRBV18 and TRBJ2-6, with D possibly being TRBD2 (5 bases). CDR1 is KGHSH and CDR2 is LQKENI in the germline V gene. The length of the CDR3 is 16 residues. Trimming cost V 6 bases and J 0 bases, with 12 bases left between them. DNA for the CDR3: TGTGCCAGCTCTCTTACGGCGGGCTCTGGGGCCAACGTCCTGACTTTC. It yields the protein CASSLTAGSGANVLTF.